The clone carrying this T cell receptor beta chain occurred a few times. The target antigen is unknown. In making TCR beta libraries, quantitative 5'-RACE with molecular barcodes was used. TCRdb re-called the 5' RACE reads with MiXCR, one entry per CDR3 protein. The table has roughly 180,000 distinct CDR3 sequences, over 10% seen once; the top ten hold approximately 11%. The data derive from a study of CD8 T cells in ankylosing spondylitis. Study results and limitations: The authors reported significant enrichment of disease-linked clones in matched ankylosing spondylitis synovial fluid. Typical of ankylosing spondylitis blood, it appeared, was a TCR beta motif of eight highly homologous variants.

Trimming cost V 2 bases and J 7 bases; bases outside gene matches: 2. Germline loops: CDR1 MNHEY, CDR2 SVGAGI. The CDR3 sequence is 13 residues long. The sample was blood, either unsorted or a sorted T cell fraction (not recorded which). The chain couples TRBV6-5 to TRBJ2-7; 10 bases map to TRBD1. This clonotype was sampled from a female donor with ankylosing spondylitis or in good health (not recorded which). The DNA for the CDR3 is TGTGCCAGCAGTTACGACAGGGGGCTTGAGCAGTACTTC. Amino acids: CASSYDRGLEQYF.